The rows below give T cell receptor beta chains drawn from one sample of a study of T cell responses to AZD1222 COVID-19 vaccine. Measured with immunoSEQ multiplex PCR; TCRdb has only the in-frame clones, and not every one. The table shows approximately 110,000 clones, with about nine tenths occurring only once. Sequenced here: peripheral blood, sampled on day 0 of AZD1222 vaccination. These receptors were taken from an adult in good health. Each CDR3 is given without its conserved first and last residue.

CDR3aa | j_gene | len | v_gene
ASTSGTGVGNEQF | TRBJ2-1 | 13 | TRBV10-2
ASSRQGAADTQY | TRBJ2-3 | 12 | TRBV19
ASSRNIDGYT | TRBJ1-2 | 10 | TRBV6-2/TRBV6-3
ASSRDGNSPLH | TRBJ1-6 | 11 | TRBV2
ASSQTGGNSPLH | TRBJ1-6 | 12 | TRBV5-6
ASRAGTFQPQH | TRBJ1-5 | 11 | TRBV12-3/TRBV12-4
ASSTGGDYEQY | TRBJ2-7 | 11 | TRBV19
SVGTVYGYT | TRBJ1-2 | 9 | TRBV29-1
ASSFTRDRGDAF | TRBJ1-1 | 12 | TRBV7-2
ASSFPTGQPYSNQPQH | TRBJ1-5 | 16 | TRBV28
ASSPPALSKEQY | TRBJ2-7 | 12 | TRBV18
ASSLEGLMNTEAF | TRBJ1-1 | 13 | TRBV7-9
ASSPTINEQF | TRBJ2-1 | 10 | TRBV5-1